Each of the 2 T cell receptor beta chains below was sequenced from the same sample in a study of shared clonotypes between healthy human individuals. Sequenced by immunoSEQ multiplex PCR; TCRdb stores in-frame clones only, minus some. This repertoire shows 2 million to 2.5 million clones, about 92% found once; its top ten account for more than 1.5%. Naive CD8 populations comprised CD45RO-negative cells positively selected for CCR7, excluding terminally differentiated effector memory CD45RA+ cells. The sequenced material came from naive CD8+ T cells from PBMCs. These receptors all stem from a man aged 18 to 29 in good health. Some clones in this sample may be carry-over from other donors' samples.

The genes are TRBV21-1 and TRBJ2-1; whether TRBD2, the table's D call, matches the DNA was not checked. TRBV21-1 is a known pseudogene. The CDR3 spans 11 residues. DNA for the CDR3: TGTGCCAGCAGCACCCGCAATGAGCAGTTCTTC. Translated: CASSTRNEQFF.

This chain links TRBV7-3 with TRBJ2-2, with D perhaps TRBD1 (5 bases). The germline gives CDR1 SGHTA, CDR2 FQGTGA. The V and J ends lost 5 bases and 8 bases respectively, with 15 bases between them. This CDR3 spans 14 amino acids. The CDR3 region is CASSHDSMGGELFF. CDR3 sequence (DNA): TGTGCCAGCAGCCACGACAGCATGGGAGGGGAGCTGTTTTTT.